This passage covers 9 T cell receptor beta chains from one sample sequenced in a study of cytomegalovirus exposure and HLA in healthy donors. With 60 Vbeta and 13 Jbeta primers, the PCR was carried out. This table comes from immunoSEQ multiplex PCR, and its TCRdb copy is limited to in-frame clones, with some not included. The top ten hold about 16% of the sample, which has some 110,000 clones, approximately 76% seen once. The sequenced sample was PBMCs. These TCRs come from a man aged 45 to 65 in good health and CMV-seropositive.

This clone has a single count. V and J are TRBV2 and TRBJ1-2, with TRBD1 matching over 9 bases. The V gene's germline CDR1 is SNHLY and CDR2 FYNNEI. The V gene end was trimmed by 4 bases and the J gene end by 8 bases; junction bases not matched to a gene: 11. The CDR3 is made up of 15 amino acids. The CDR3 region is CASSARPGQGGGYTF. For the CDR3, the DNA is TGTGCCAGCAGTGCGAGACCGGGACAGGGAGGCGGCTACACCTTC.

V usage is TRBV15 and J usage is TRBJ1-5; 9 bases agree with TRBD1. Trimming cost V 5 bases and J 7 bases; bases outside gene matches: 12. CDR1 and CDR2 from the germline V gene are LNHNV and YYDKDF (reference sequence). This CDR3 has 16 amino acids. CDR3 sequence reads: CATSPLPGQGGQPQHF. The CDR3 bases are TGTGCCACCAGCCCACTCCCGGGACAGGGTGGCCAGCCCCAGCATTTT.

This sequence joins TRBV7-9 and TRBJ2-3; the D gene is possibly TRBD1 (5 bases). The ends were cut back, 7 bases at V and 5 bases at J, with 19 bases in the middle. The germline V gene encodes CDR1 SEHNR and CDR2 FQNEAQ (reference sequence). This CDR3 region has 15 residues. CDR3 coding DNA: TGTGCCAGCACGCGGAAAGGGGTCGAGGAAGATACGCAGTATTTT. This sequence encodes CASTRKGVEEDTQYF.

The CDR3 coding sequence is TGTGCCAGCAGCCAAGCCTTACGTAGCGGGAGTGGGCCGGAGACCCAGTACTTC. The encoded protein is CASSQALRSGSGPETQYF. The rearrangement joins TRBV4-2 to TRBJ2-5, with TRBD2 identical over 9 bases. CDR3 size: 18 residues. V gave up 1 base and J gave up 5 bases; unmatched junction bases: 14. Germline assignment: CDR1 LGHNA and CDR2 YNFKEQ.

This chain uses TRBV11-3 with TRBJ2-7; 8 bases match TRBD1. This CDR3 is 16 amino acids long. After removal of 0 bases from V and 3 bases from J, the junction contained 7 bases not matched to a gene. CDR1 is SGHNT, CDR2 YENEEA, per germline. CDR3 region: CASSLDPGQALYEQYF. The CDR3 nucleotides are TGTGCCAGCAGCTTAGATCCGGGACAGGCCCTCTACGAGCAGTACTTC.

The chain is built from TRBV6-1 and TRBJ2-7, with 11 nucleotides matching TRBD2. The CDR3 is 17 amino acids. Germline V gives CDR1 MNHNS, CDR2 SASEGT. Unmatched junction bases numbered 7, after V lost 3 bases and J lost 0 bases. The CDR3 is CASSDISGGESSYEQYF. CDR3 DNA sequence: TGTGCCAGCAGTGACATTAGCGGGGGGGAGAGCTCCTACGAGCAGTACTTC.

V gene TRBV7-2 combines with J gene TRBJ2-1, with 11 bases fitting TRBD2. The junction had 2 bases not matched to a gene; V was cut back by 3 bases and J by 1 base. This CDR3 is 16 amino acids long. The germline gives CDR1 SGHTA, CDR2 FQGNSA. The CDR3, as DNA: TGTGCCAGCAGCTTTAGCGGGGGGGCTTCCTACAATGAGCAGTTCTTC. Translation: CASSFSGGASYNEQFF. The whole variable domain, filled in from reference TRBV7-2 and TRBJ2-1, reads GAGVSQSPSNKVTEKGKDVELRCDPISGHTALYWYRQSLGQGLEFLIYFQGNSAPDKSGLPSDRFSAERTGGSVSTLTIQRTQQEDSAVYLCASSFSGGASYNEQFFGPGTRLTVL.

The chain uses TRBV7-2 and TRBJ2-7; D is ambiguous. Germline CDR1 and CDR2: SGHTA and FQGNSA. Between the trimmed V and J ends, which lost 3 bases and 6 bases, there was a span of 6 bases. The CDR3 sequence is 11 residues long. The chain's CDR3 is CASSFGSEQYF. CDR3 coding DNA: TGTGCCAGCAGCTTTGGTAGCGAGCAGTACTTC. The whole variable domain, filled in from reference TRBV7-2 and TRBJ2-7, reads GAGVSQSPSNKVTEKGKDVELRCDPISGHTALYWYRQSLGQGLEFLIYFQGNSAPDKSGLPSDRFSAERTGGSVSTLTIQRTQQEDSAVYLCASSFGSEQYFGPGTRLTVT.

V and J are TRBV19 and TRBJ1-5, with D tentatively TRBD1 (5 bases). The CDR3 has 14 residues. Germline CDR1 and CDR2: LNHDA and SQIVND (reference sequence). With 7 bases removed from V and 0 bases from J, the gap between germline ends came to 10 bases. The CDR3 region is CASTDSGSNQPQHF. The DNA for the CDR3 is TGTGCCAGTACTGACAGTGGTAGCAATCAGCCCCAGCATTTT. Supplemented by reference TRBV19 and TRBJ1-5, the full variable domain reads DGGITQSPKYLFRKEGQNVTLSCEQNLNHDAMYWYRQDPGQGLRLIYYSQIVNDFQKGDIAEGYSVSREKKESFPLTVTSAQKNPTAFYLCASTDSGSNQPQHFGDGTRLSIL.